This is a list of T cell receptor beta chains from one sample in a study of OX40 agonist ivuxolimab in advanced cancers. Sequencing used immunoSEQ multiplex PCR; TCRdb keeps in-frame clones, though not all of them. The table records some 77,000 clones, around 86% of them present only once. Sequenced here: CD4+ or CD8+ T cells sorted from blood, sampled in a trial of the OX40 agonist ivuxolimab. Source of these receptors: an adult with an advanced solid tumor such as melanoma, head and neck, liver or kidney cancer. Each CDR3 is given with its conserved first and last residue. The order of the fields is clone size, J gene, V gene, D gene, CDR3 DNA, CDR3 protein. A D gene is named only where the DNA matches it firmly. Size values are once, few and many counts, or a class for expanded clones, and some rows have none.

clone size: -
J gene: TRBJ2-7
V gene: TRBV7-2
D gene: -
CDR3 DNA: TGTGCCAGCAGCGAGGACCCCGGGCCCTACGAGCAGTACTTC
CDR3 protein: CASSEDPGPYEQYF

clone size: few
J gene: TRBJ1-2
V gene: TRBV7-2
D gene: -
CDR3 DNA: TGTGCCAGCACCTCAAGGGCCGCCGTTGGCTACACCTTC
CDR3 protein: CASTSRAAVGYTF

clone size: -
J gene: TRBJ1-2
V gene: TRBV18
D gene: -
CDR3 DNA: TGTGCCAGCTCACTACGATTGGGGGCGCGGGACTATGGCTACACCTTC
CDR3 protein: CASSLRLGARDYGYTF

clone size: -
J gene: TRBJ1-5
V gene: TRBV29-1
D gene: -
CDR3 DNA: TGCAGCGTTGTCACAGGCTTCGGGCAGCCCCAGCATTTT
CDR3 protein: CSVVTGFGQPQHF

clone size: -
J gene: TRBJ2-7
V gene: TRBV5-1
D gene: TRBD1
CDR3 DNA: TGCGCCAGCAGGTTATATGAGGGGGCTTACGAGCAGTACTTC
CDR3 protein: CASRLYEGAYEQYF

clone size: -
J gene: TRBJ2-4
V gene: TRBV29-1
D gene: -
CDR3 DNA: TGCAGCGTTGTATCGGACATAGGAGCCAAAAACATTCAGTACTTC
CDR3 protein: CSVVSDIGAKNIQYF

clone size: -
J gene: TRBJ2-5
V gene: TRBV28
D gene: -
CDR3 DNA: TGTGCCAGCGAAATGACGGACAGACAAGAGACCCAGTACTTC
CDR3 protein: CASEMTDRQETQYF

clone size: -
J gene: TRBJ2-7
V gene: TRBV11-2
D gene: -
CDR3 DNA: TGTGCCAGCAGCTTGTCCTTAGGCGAGCAGTACTTC
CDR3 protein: CASSLSLGEQYF

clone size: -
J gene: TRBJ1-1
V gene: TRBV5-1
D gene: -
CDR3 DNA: TGCGCCAGCAGACATACACTCGACGCGCTGGGAAATTGGAACACTGAAGCTTTCTTT
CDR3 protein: CASRHTLDALGNWNTEAFF

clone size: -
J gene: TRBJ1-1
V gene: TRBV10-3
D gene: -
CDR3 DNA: TGTGCCATCAGTGAGTCTTGGGGGGACACTGAAGCTTTCTTT
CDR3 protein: CAISESWGDTEAFF

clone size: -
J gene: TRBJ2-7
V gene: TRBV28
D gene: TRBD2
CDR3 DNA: TGTGCCAGCAGGCGAACTAGCGGGACAAGAGAGCAGTACTTC
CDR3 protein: CASRRTSGTREQYF

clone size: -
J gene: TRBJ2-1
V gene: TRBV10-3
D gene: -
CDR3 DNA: TGTGCCATCAGTGAGTCTTGGGGAAACAATGAGCAGTTCTTC
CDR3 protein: CAISESWGNNEQFF

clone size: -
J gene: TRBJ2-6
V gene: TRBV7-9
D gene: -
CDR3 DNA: TGTGCCAGCAGCTTAACTGGGGCCAACGTCCTGACTTTC
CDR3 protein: CASSLTGANVLTF

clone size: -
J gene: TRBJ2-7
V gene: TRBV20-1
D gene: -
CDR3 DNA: TGCAGTGCTCAATGGGCGGGGGAGCAGTACTTC
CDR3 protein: CSAQWAGEQYF

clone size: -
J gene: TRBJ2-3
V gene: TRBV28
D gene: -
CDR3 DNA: TGTGCCAGCAGTGGGCAGTCCTTCACAGATACGCAGTATTTT
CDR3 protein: CASSGQSFTDTQYF

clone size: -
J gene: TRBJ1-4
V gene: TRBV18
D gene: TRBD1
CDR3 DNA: TGTGCCAGCTCCCGGACGTGGGACAGTAATGAAAAACTGTTTTTT
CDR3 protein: CASSRTWDSNEKLFF

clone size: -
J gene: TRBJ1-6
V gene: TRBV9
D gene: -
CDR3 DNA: TGTGCCAGCAGCGTAGGGTTAGGGGAAGGGATAAATTCACCCCTCCACTTT
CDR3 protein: CASSVGLGEGINSPLHF

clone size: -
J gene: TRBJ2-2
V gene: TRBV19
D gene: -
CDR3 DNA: TGTGCCAGTAGTATAACTTCCACTACCGGGGAGCTGTTTTTT
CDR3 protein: CASSITSTTGELFF

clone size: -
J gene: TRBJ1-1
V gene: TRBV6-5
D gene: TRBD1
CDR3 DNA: TGTGCCAGCAAAAGGACAGGGGGCGAAAGCGCTGAAGCTTTCTTT
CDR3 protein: CASKRTGGESAEAFF

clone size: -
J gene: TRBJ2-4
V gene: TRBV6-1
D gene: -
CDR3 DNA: TGTGCCAGCAGTGCCACCGGGAGAGGGTCCTTTGGGGCCAAAAACATTCAGTACTTC
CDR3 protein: CASSATGRGSFGAKNIQYF

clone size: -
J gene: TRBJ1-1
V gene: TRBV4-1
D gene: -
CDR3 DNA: TGCGCCAGCAGCCAAGATCCGAACACTGAAGCTTTCTTT
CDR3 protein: CASSQDPNTEAFF

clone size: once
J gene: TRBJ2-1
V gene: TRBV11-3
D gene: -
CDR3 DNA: TGTGCCAGCAGCTTAGATATGGGGGGCGAGCAGTTCTTC
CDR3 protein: CASSLDMGGEQFF

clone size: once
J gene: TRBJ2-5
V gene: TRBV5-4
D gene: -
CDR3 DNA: TGTGCCAGCAGCTTACGTTCGGGCCAAGAGACCCAGTACTTC
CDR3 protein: CASSLRSGQETQYF

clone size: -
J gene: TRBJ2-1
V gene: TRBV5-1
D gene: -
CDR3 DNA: TGCGCCAGCAGCTTAGGCGGGGCTATAGGGAATGAGCAGTTCTTC
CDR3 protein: CASSLGGAIGNEQFF

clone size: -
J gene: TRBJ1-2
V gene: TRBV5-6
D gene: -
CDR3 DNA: TGTGCCAGCGGAAACTTAAACTATGGCTACACCTTC
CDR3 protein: CASGNLNYGYTF

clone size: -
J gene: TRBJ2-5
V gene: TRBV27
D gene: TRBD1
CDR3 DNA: TGTGCCAGCAGTTGGACAGGGGAAGAGACCCAGTACTTC
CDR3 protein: CASSWTGEETQYF

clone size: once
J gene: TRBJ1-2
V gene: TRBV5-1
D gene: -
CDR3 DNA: TGCGCCAGCAGCTGGGACGGTAACTATGGCTACACCTTC
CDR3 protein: CASSWDGNYGYTF

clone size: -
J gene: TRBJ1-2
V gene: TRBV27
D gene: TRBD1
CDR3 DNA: TGTGCCAGCAGTTTAACGTCGACAGGGCGGGGTAACGGCTACACCTTC
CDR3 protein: CASSLTSTGRGNGYTF

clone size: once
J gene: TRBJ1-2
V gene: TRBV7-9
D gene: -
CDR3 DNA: TGTGCCAGCAGCTTAGTATCAGTCCCCTATGGCTACACCTTC
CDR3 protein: CASSLVSVPYGYTF